This TCR beta chain derives from a study of blood T cell repertoires in COVID-19 (dated by TCRdb to the early 2020s). Some background on the complete study: Samples from collaborators originated in the United States, Italy and Spain and spanned both the acute and convalescent phases of COVID-19. A de-identified subject ID, COVID-19 status, age in years and sex were almost always included in the sample metadata. Where available, HLA class I and class II types were obtained from metadata supplied by the sample provider rather than from assay-based typing. The prospective study material was composed of cDNA or gDNA derived from T cells, B-cell-depleted T cells, or PBMCs. The samples were drawn from the first 160 participants of the ongoing ImmuneRACE study and from over 950 subjects provided by 6 global collaborators. Subjects who had been exposed to COVID-19, were actively infected with it, or had recovered from it provided the deeply sampled blood TCRbeta repertoires that made up the dataset. The repertoires were released in a freely available public database meant as a resource for research on the immune response to SARS-CoV-2. Overall study outcomes, separate from this receptor: The amount of clinical and demographic metadata varied by source and participant and was provided uncurated.

As for this clone: There is no known antigen for this receptor. No much larger clonotype is one base removed from it; base qualities were not supplied.

Deletion took 4 bases off V and 4 bases off J, with a span of 13 bases between the germline ends. The cysteine opens and the phenylalanine closes a CDR3 of 14 amino acids. The DNA shown is the 42-base CDR3, in frame from base 1. CDR1 and CDR2 are drawn from the germline V gene: LGHNT, FRNRAP. TCRbeta CDR3 regions were amplified from genomic DNA by means of the immunoSEQ Assay, a bias-controlled multiplex PCR. Turning to the authors' computational methods: Within the assay, amplification of reference gene primers was used to estimate how many nucleated cells each sample contained. To quantify the absolute abundance of each unique TCRbeta CDR3 rearrangement, sequence reads were collapsed and filtered. Productive Simpson clonality was computed per sample as the square root of Simpson's diversity index over productive rearrangements. TCRdb's version of the immuneACCESS table is confined to in-frame rearrangements and falls short of the full clone set. An unresolved V gene accounts for under half of the shortfall where checked; the remainder is of unknown origin. That table furnishes V, J and clone size, whereas the DNA furnished D and trimming. Within this sample are some 220,000 clones, with around four fifths of them counted one time only. The ten most abundant clones make up roughly 5.5% of the sample.

One collaborating source in Seattle enrolled patients while the patients were actively infected and followed the patients over time throughout the course of disease. Each collaborating institution followed its own protocols to collect whole blood in K2EDTA tubes. For TCRbeta analysis, collaborators shipped samples as frozen whole blood, isolated PBMCs, or DNA extracted from either of those sample types. The chain was built from TRBV12-5 and TRBJ1-1, with TRBD1 as a weak D call on 6 bases. This TCR was sampled from a woman aged 65 to 85 with COVID-19, enrolled during active disease. The material sequenced was peripheral blood. The DNA sequence follows: TGTGCTAGTGGTTCCGGGACCAGGGGCACTGAAGCTTTCTTT. Its coded protein is CASGSGTRGTEAFF.